The present T cell receptor beta chain was sequenced within a study of blood T cell repertoires in COVID-19. Whole-study context: Sources were T cells, B-cell-depleted T cells, or PBMCs; the material itself was cDNA or gDNA.

CDR1 is SGDLS, CDR2 YYNGEE, per germline. The CDR3 is 17 residues long. V trimming: 3 bases; J trimming: 1 base; junction bases outside the gene matches: 10. Authors' data handling: Amplification with reference gene primers provided the estimates of nucleated cell counts. Clones were sequenced by immunoSEQ multiplex PCR, and TCRdb holds only the in-frame ones, with some missing. Clone size and V and J calls were adopted from that table, with D and trimming inferred from the DNA. In the table there are 300,000 to 500,000 clones, 88% of which are singletons. Adults between roughly 18 and 90 years of age took part from approximately 24 US areas. Allocation to cohorts depended on clinical history reported by the participants. This clone appeared a single time.

This chain uses TRBV9 with TRBJ1-3; 7 nucleotides align to TRBD1. Specimen: PBMCs or T cells enriched from blood (not recorded which). The source is a woman aged 25 to 45 with acute COVID-19. Here the CDR3 DNA reads TGTGCCAGCAGCGGCGAGGGGGCCTCCTTTTCTGGAAACACCATATATTTT. Translated, it gives CASSGEGASFSGNTIYF. Combining the CDR3 with reference TRBV9 and TRBJ1-3 gives the whole variable domain DSGVTQTPKHLITATGQRVTLRCSPRSGDLSVYWYQQSLDQGLQFLIQYYNGEERAKGNILERFSAQQFPDLHSELNLSSLELGDSALYFCASSGEGASFSGNTIYFGEGSWLTVV.